The sample holds a few counts of the clone carrying this TCR beta chain. Its antigen is unknown. The data belong to a study of beta chain features in type 1 diabetes. The study's findings and limits: These data did not resolve whether HLA type affects TCRB rearrangement. People with Type 1 diabetes carried modestly yet significantly shorter TCRB CDR3s in all four CD4+ subsets.

V was pared by 1 base and J by 4 bases, with 11 bases between. The CDR3 runs 14 residues. Germline V CDR1 and CDR2: SGHRS, YFSETQ. Expressed TCRB transcripts were sequenced because the entire RNA isolate underwent reverse transcription. Sequenced by immunoSEQ multiplex PCR; TCRdb stores in-frame clones only, minus some. The table has some 290,000 clones, 13% to 15% seen once. J is TRBJ2-5 and V is TRBV5-1, with TRBD2 as a possible D gene (6 bases). The specimen was naive CD4+ T cells from blood. The receptor comes from a man younger than 40 with type 1 diabetes. The CDR3 sequence: CASSLSNGRETQYF. CDR3 sequence (DNA): TGCGCCAGCAGCTTGTCAAACGGGAGAGAGACCCAGTACTTC.